Listed below are T cell receptor beta chains from one sample, sequenced in a study of early stage breast cancer tumors. The data were produced by immunoSEQ multiplex PCR, yet TCRdb's version contains in-frame clones alone and is incomplete. This sample has about 19,000 clones; approximately 82% occur once, and the top ten carry roughly 1.8%. Sequenced material: blood. Source of these receptors: a person aged 70 to 85 with breast cancer. The CDR3 runs from the conserved cysteine through the conserved F or W. Each record gives: CDR3 length, D gene, clone size, J gene, V gene, CDR3 DNA, CDR3 protein. The D gene is left open where the match is weak. Not every row has a clone size; where given, it reads once, few, many or a size class.

14 | NA | few | TRBJ1-2 | TRBV5-1 | TGCGCCAGCAGCATGCTCACTTACGAGGATGGCTACACCTTC | CASSMLTYEDGYTF
11 | NA | few | TRBJ1-6 | TRBV6-6 | TGTGCCAGCAGTGCGGGTGCGGCCCTCCACTTT | CASSAGAALHF
15 | NA | once | TRBJ2-1 | TRBV6-1 | TGTGCCAGCTTTCCCCAGGGGGGTACCTACAATGAGCAGTTCTTC | CASFPQGGTYNEQFF
14 | TRBD1 | few | TRBJ1-1 | TRBV29-1 | TGCAGCGCTATCGGGACAGGGGGCTGGACTGAAGCTTTCTTT | CSAIGTGGWTEAFF
15 | TRBD1 | NA | TRBJ1-5 | TRBV6-5 | TGTGCCAGCAGTTACAGACAGGGGAGCAATCAGCCCCAGCATTTT | CASSYRQGSNQPQHF
15 | TRBD2 | NA | TRBJ2-5 | TRBV2 | TGTGCCAGCAGTGATTACGGCGGGGGCCAAGAGACCCAGTACTTC | CASSDYGGGQETQYF
13 | NA | NA | TRBJ1-5 | TRBV2 | TGTGCCAGCAATAACAGGGAAGGACAGCCCCAGCATTTT | CASNNREGQPQHF
13 | NA | NA | TRBJ1-4 | TRBV7-9 | TGTGCCAGCAGCCTGGACAGAAATGAAAAACTGTTTTTT | CASSLDRNEKLFF
14 | NA | once | TRBJ2-7 | TRBV9 | TGTGCCAGCAGCGACGACAGTAGCTCCTACGAGCAGTACTTC | CASSDDSSSYEQYF
15 | TRBD1 | NA | TRBJ1-1 | TRBV7-8 | TGTGCCAGCAGCAAAACAGGGGGGATGAACACTGAAGCTTTCTTT | CASSKTGGMNTEAFF
15 | TRBD1 | NA | TRBJ1-4 | TRBV6-1 | TGTGCCAGCAGACGGACAGGGACGACTAATGAAAAACTGTTTTTT | CASRRTGTTNEKLFF
11 | NA | NA | TRBJ1-2 | TRBV9 | TGTGCCAGCAGCGCCTTGAGTGGCTACACCTTC | CASSALSGYTF
15 | TRBD2 | NA | TRBJ2-5 | TRBV27 | TGTGCCAGCAGTTCTCCTAGCGGGCCTGGGAAGACCCAGTACTTC | CASSSPSGPGKTQYF
14 | TRBD1 | NA | TRBJ1-1 | TRBV5-4 | TGTGCCAGCAGCTCCCCGGGACAGGGTTCTGAAGCTTTCTTT | CASSSPGQGSEAFF
12 | NA | NA | TRBJ2-1 | TRBV30 | TGTGCCTGGAGTGTAGCCCGTAATGAGCAGTTCTTC | CAWSVARNEQFF
17 | TRBD1 | NA | TRBJ1-1 | TRBV4-3 | TGCGCCAGCAGCCAAGGTACCGGGGGGACAGGGGGGACTGAAGCTTTCTTT | CASSQGTGGTGGTEAFF
12 | NA | NA | TRBJ1-1 | TRBV7-9 | TGTGCCAGCAGCTTAGTAGGAGGAGAAGGCTGGTTC | CASSLVGGEGWF
17 | TRBD1 | NA | TRBJ2-1 | TRBV6-1 | TGTGCCAGCAGTGATCTACAGGGGGCTCTCTCCTACAATGAGCAGTTCTTC | CASSDLQGALSYNEQFF
15 | TRBD2 | once | TRBJ2-3 | TRBV18 | TGTGCCAGCTCAGCAGCCCTAGCGGGCACAGATACGCAGTATTTT | CASSAALAGTDTQYF
13 | NA | NA | TRBJ1-2 | TRBV7-3 | TGTGCCAGCAGCTTAGGGCCGACCTATGGCTACACCTTC | CASSLGPTYGYTF
14 | NA | NA | TRBJ2-7 | TRBV4-1 | TGCGCCAGCAGCCATGACTACTTCTCCTACGAGCAGTACTTC | CASSHDYFSYEQYF
15 | NA | NA | TRBJ1-2 | TRBV6-6 | TGTGCCAGCAGTTACGGGCAGGGCTGGGAGGATGGCTACACCTTC | CASSYGQGWEDGYTF
15 | TRBD1 | NA | TRBJ1-3 | TRBV19 | TGTGCCAGCTCCGGACAGGGAGCGGGCGGAAACACCATATATTTT | CASSGQGAGGNTIYF
14 | TRBD1 | NA | TRBJ1-1 | TRBV7-3 | TGTGCCAGCAGCTTTTCAGGGGGGAACACTGAAGCTTTCTTT | CASSFSGGNTEAFF
15 | NA | NA | TRBJ1-3 | TRBV5-1 | TGCGCCAGCAGCAGCGGACAGACCTCTGGAAACACCATATATTTT | CASSSGQTSGNTIYF
13 | TRBD1 | NA | TRBJ2-7 | TRBV18 | TGTGCCAGCTCTCCCGGGACAGGGAACGAGCAGTACTTC | CASSPGTGNEQYF
16 | NA | few | TRBJ1-1 | TRBV9 | TGTGCCAGCAGCGTAGCAGGGGATGGGTGGAACACTGAAGCTTTCTTT | CASSVAGDGWNTEAFF
15 | NA | NA | TRBJ1-4 | TRBV9 | TGTGCCAGCAGCGTAGGATCTGCGACTAATGAAAAACTGTTTTTT | CASSVGSATNEKLFF
15 | TRBD1 | few | TRBJ1-1 | TRBV16 | TGTGCCAGCAGCCAATTAACAGGGGGCTACACTGAAGCTTTCTTT | CASSQLTGGYTEAFF
13 | NA | NA | TRBJ2-5 | TRBV2 | TGTGCCAGCAGTGGACAGTTCCAAGAGACCCAGTACTTC | CASSGQFQETQYF
15 | TRBD1 | NA | TRBJ1-2 | TRBV18 | TGTGCCAGCTCACCCCCGGACAGGTCGGGTGGAGGCTACACCTTC | CASSPPDRSGGGYTF
15 | NA | NA | TRBJ1-1 | TRBV5-1 | TGCGCCAGCAGTGAGGGTCATTTGGTCGGGACTGAAGCTTTCTTT | CASSEGHLVGTEAFF
15 | TRBD1 | NA | TRBJ2-3 | TRBV19 | TGTGCCACCCGAACCCTGGACAGGGGGGTAAATACGCAGTATTTT | CATRTLDRGVNTQYF
15 | NA | large | TRBJ2-7 | TRBV4-2 | TGTGCCAGCAGCCAAGAGCCGGACAGCTCCTACGAGCAGTACTTC | CASSQEPDSSYEQYF
12 | TRBD1 | NA | TRBJ1-2 | TRBV10-1 | TGCGTAGACAGGGCGGTCTATTGTGGCTACACCTTC | CVDRAVYCGYTF
16 | NA | NA | TRBJ1-3 | TRBV18 | TGTGCCAGCTCATCACGGAGTTCGGACTCTGGAAACACCATATATTTT | CASSSRSSDSGNTIYF
13 | TRBD1 | NA | TRBJ1-1 | TRBV4-2 | TGTGCCAGCAGCCAAGATTGGACAGGCGAAGCTTTCTTT | CASSQDWTGEAFF
13 | NA | NA | TRBJ2-3 | TRBV5-1 | TGCGCCAGCAGCTCCTTTCGGGCAGATACGCAGTATTTT | CASSSFRADTQYF
14 | NA | NA | TRBJ1-4 | TRBV6-6 | TGTGCCAGCAGACCCCGACAGATTCGAGGAAAACTGTTTTTT | CASRPRQIRGKLFF
15 | NA | NA | TRBJ2-5 | TRBV6-6 | TGTGCCAGCAGTTACTCAGAGGGTTCCGAAGAGACCCAGTACTTC | CASSYSEGSEETQYF
14 | TRBD1 | NA | TRBJ1-4 | TRBV5-1 | TGCGCCAGCAGCCGGGACAGGGAGAGTGAAAAACTGTTTTTT | CASSRDRESEKLFF
15 | TRBD1 | once | TRBJ2-7 | TRBV11-2 | TGTGCCAGCAGCTTAGGTGGGACAGTAGAGTACGAGCAGTACTTC | CASSLGGTVEYEQYF
12 | TRBD1 | NA | TRBJ1-1 | TRBV2 | TGTGCCAGCAGTGACCGGGACAGGGGAGCTTTCTTT | CASSDRDRGAFF
17 | TRBD1 | NA | TRBJ1-3 | TRBV15 | TGTGCCACCAGCAGAGGAGACTCGACAGGGTCTGGAAACACCATATATTTT | CATSRGDSTGSGNTIYF
14 | NA | once | TRBJ2-5 | TRBV6-1 | TGTGCCAGCAGTTCTCGACAGCCTAAAGAGACCCAGTACTTC | CASSSRQPKETQYF
14 | NA | NA | TRBJ1-3 | TRBV5-1 | TGCGCCAGCAGCTCACAGGGAGCGGGAAACACCATATATTTT | CASSSQGAGNTIYF
15 | NA | NA | TRBJ2-2 | TRBV5-4 | TGTGCCAGCAGCGGGGCACAGGGAAAATCCGGGGAGCTGTTTTTT | CASSGAQGKSGELFF
14 | TRBD1 | few | TRBJ1-1 | TRBV5-5 | TGTGCCAGCAGCTACAGGGGCATGAACACTGAAGCTTTCTTT | CASSYRGMNTEAFF
15 | TRBD1 | NA | TRBJ2-1 | TRBV19 | TGTGCCAGTAGTATAAGGGCAGGGGGCTACAATGAGCAGTTCTTC | CASSIRAGGYNEQFF
13 | NA | few | TRBJ1-1 | TRBV9 | TGTGCCAGCAGCGCACTACAAGGGGGAGAAGCTTTCTTT | CASSALQGGEAFF
18 | TRBD2 | once | TRBJ2-3 | TRBV4-2 | TGTGCCAGCAGCCAAGATGTGGTAGCGGGGGGTAGCACAGATACGCAGTATTTT | CASSQDVVAGGSTDTQYF
17 | TRBD2 | NA | TRBJ2-6 | TRBV9 | TGTGCCAGCAGCGTAGCTACGGGGGGGCTTGGGGCCAACGTCCTGACTTTC | CASSVATGGLGANVLTF